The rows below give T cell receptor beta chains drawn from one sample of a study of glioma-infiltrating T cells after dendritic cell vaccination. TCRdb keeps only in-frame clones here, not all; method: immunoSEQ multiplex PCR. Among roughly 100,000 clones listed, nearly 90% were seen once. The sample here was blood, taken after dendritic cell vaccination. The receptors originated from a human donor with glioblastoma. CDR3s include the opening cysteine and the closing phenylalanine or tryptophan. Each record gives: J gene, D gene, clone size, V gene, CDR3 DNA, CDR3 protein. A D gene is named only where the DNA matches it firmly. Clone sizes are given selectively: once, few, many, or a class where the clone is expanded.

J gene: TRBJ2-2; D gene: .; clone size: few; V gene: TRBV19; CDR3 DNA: TGTGCCAGTAGTATATCTGAGATTGGCGGGGAGCTGTTTTTT; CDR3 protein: CASSISEIGGELFF
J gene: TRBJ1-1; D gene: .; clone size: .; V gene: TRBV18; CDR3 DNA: TGTGCCAGCTCACCAGGGCAGGGGAACACTGAAGCTTTCTTT; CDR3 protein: CASSPGQGNTEAFF
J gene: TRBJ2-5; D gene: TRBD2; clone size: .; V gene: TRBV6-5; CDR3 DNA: TGTGCCAGCAACGGCGGGGGGTCGAGGGAGACCCAGTACTTC; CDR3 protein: CASNGGGSRETQYF
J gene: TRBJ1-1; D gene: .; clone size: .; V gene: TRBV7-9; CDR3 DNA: TGTGCCAGCAGCTATAGGCGAGTGGCGAGGGCGTCTGAAGCTTTCTTT; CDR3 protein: CASSYRRVARASEAFF
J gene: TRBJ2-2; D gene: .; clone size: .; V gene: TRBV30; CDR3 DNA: TGTGCCTGGAGCCAAGGGGATGCCGGGGAGCTGTTTTTT; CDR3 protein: CAWSQGDAGELFF
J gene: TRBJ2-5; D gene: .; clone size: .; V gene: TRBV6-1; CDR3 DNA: TGTGCCAGCAGTGAGACTAGTCGCCAAGAGACCCAGTACTTC; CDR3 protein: CASSETSRQETQYF
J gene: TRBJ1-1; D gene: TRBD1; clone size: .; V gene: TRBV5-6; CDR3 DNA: TGTGCCAGCAGCTTAAACGCCGGGACAGGGGTCGTAGCTGAAGCTTTCTTT; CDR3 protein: CASSLNAGTGVVAEAFF
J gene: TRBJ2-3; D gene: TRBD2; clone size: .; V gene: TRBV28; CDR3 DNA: TGTGCCAGCAGTTTCCGGACTAGCGGGAGGATGGCAGATACGCAGTATTTT; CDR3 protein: CASSFRTSGRMADTQYF
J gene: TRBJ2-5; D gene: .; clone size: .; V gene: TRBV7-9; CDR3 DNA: TGTGCCAGCAGCCGCACATGGGGCGAGACCCAGTACTTC; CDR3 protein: CASSRTWGETQYF
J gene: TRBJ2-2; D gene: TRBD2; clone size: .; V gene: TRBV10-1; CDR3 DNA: TGCGCCAGCAGTCGCCCTAGCGGACGAAACACCGGGGAGCTGTTTTTT; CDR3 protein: CASSRPSGRNTGELFF
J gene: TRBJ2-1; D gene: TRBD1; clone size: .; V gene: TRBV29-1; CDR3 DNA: TGCAGCGCAGACGTGGGACAGGTATCCTACAATGAGCAGTTCTTC; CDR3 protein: CSADVGQVSYNEQFF
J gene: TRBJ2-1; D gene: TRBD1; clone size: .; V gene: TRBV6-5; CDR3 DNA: TGTGCCAGCGCCCCCGGGACAGGGCGCAATGAGCAGTTCTTC; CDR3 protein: CASAPGTGRNEQFF
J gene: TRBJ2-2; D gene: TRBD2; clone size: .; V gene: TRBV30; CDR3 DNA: TGTGCCTGGACCCGGACTAGCGGGGGAACGGGCGGGGAGCTGTTTTTT; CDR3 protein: CAWTRTSGGTGGELFF
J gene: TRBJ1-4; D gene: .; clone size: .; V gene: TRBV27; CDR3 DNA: TGTGCCAGCAGTCACCGGCCCAGGGGCCTTAATGAAAAACTGTTTTTT; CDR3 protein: CASSHRPRGLNEKLFF
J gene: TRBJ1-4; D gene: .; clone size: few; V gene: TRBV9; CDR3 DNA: TGTGCCAGCGGGCCGGCCGGGAATAATGAAAAACTGTTTTTT; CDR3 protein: CASGPAGNNEKLFF
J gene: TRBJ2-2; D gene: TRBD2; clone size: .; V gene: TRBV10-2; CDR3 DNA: TGCGCCAGCAGGATAGCGGGAGCGGGCGGGGAGCTGTTTTTT; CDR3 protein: CASRIAGAGGELFF
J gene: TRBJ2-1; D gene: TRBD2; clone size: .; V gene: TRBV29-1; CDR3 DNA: TGCAGCGGGAGCGGGGGAAACTACAATGAGCAGTTCTTC; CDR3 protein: CSGSGGNYNEQFF
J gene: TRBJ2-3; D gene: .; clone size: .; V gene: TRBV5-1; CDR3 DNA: TGCGCCAGCAGTGACTCACAGGGAGTAGATACGCAGTATTTT; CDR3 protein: CASSDSQGVDTQYF
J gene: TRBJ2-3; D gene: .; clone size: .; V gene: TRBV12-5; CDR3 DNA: TGTGCTAGTGGTTTGCAAACGAGCAACGCGGGCACAGATACGCAGTATTTT; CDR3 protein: CASGLQTSNAGTDTQYF
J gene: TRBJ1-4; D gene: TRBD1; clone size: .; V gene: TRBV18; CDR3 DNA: TGTGCCAGCTCACCTCCCACAGGGGCCGTTAATGAAAAACTGTTTTTT; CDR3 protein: CASSPPTGAVNEKLFF
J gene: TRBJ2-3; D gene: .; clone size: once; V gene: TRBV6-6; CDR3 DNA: TGTGCCAGCAGTTACTCGGCGGGTACCACAGATACGCAGTATTTT; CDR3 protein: CASSYSAGTTDTQYF
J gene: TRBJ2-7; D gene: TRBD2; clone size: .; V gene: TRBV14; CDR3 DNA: TGTGCCAGCAGTCCCTGGGAAGCGGGAGAGTTGGACGAGCAGTACTTC; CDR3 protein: CASSPWEAGELDEQYF
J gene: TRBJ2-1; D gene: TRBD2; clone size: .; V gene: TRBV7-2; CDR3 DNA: TGTGCCAGCAGCCCAGGACCCAGCGGGAGGTACAATGAGCAGTTCTTC; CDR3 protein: CASSPGPSGRYNEQFF
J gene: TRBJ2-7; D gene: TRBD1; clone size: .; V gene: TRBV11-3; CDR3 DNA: TGTGCCAGCAGCCGCACCGGACAGGGCCCCTACGAGCAGTACTTC; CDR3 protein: CASSRTGQGPYEQYF
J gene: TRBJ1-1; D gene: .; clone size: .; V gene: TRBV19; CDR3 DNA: TGTGCCAGTAGTTTTGGACAGAGAATGGCTGAAGCTTTCTTT; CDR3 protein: CASSFGQRMAEAFF
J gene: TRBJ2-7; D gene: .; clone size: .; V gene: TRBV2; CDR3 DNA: TGTGCCAGCAGTCCCTTACTTCGCATCTACGAGCAGTACTTC; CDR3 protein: CASSPLLRIYEQYF
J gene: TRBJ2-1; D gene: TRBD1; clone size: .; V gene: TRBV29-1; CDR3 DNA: TGCAGCGTAGTCGGACAGGAGAGCTCCTACAATGAGCAGTTCTTC; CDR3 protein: CSVVGQESSYNEQFF
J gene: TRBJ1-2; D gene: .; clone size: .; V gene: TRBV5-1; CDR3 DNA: TGCGCCAGCAGCCCCGGACAAGAACTAAGCTATGGCTACACCTTC; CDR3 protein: CASSPGQELSYGYTF
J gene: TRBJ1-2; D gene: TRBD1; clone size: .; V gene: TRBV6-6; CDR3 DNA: TGTGCCAGCAGAAGACAGGGAAATAACTATGGCTACACCTTC; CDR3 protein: CASRRQGNNYGYTF
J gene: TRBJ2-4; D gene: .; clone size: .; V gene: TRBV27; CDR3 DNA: TGTGCCAGCAGACCAGCGGGAGCCAAAAACATTCAGTACTTC; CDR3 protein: CASRPAGAKNIQYF
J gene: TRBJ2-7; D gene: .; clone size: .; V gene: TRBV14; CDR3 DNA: TGTGCCAGCAGCCAAGGAGGCTACGAGCAGTACTTC; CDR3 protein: CASSQGGYEQYF
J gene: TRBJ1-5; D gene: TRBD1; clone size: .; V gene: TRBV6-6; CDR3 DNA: TGTGCTACCCAGGGGGGGACAGGGATGTCTCAGCCCCAGCATTTT; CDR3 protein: CATQGGTGMSQPQHF
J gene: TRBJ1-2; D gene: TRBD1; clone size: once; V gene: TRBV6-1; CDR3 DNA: TGTGCCAGCATTCGTCCCGGGACAGACTATGGCTACACCTTC; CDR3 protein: CASIRPGTDYGYTF
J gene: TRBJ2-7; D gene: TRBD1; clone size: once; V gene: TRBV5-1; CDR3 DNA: TGCGCCAGCAGTATGGACAGGGAAGGGTACGAGCAGTACTTC; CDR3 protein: CASSMDREGYEQYF
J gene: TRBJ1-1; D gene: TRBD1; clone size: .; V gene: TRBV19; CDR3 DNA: TGTGCCAGTAGTAAGGGACAGGGTAACACTGAAGCTTTCTTT; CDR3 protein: CASSKGQGNTEAFF
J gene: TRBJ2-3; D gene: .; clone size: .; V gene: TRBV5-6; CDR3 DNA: TGTGCCAGCAGCACCGGGGGTACTAGCACAGATACGCAGTATTTT; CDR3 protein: CASSTGGTSTDTQYF
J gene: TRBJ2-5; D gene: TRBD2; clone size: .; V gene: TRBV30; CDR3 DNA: TGTGCCTGGAGTGTAGGACTAGCGGGGGAAGAGACCCAGTACTTC; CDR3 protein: CAWSVGLAGEETQYF
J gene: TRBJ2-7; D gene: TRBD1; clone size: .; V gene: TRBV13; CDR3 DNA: TGTGCCAGCAGCTTCACGGACAGGGGCTACGAGCAGTACTTC; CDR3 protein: CASSFTDRGYEQYF
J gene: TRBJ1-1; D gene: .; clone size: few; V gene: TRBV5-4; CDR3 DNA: TGTGCCAGCAGCCCAGGGACAAGAGGTGGGAACACTGAAGCTTTCTTT; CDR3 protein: CASSPGTRGGNTEAFF
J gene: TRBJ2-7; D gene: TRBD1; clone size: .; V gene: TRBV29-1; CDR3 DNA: TGCAGCGTTGGGGACAGGGCCAACGAGCAGTACTTC; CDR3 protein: CSVGDRANEQYF
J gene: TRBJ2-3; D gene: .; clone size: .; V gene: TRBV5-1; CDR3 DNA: TGCGCCAGCATGGACGGAGGGATCACAGATACGCAGTATTTT; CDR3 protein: CASMDGGITDTQYF
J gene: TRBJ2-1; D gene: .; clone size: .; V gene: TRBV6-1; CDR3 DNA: TGTGCCAGCAAACGACCCACGAGGAATGAGCAGTTCTTC; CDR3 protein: CASKRPTRNEQFF
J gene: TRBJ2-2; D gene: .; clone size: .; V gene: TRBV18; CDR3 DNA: TGTGCCAGCTCACCACCCCAGGGAACCGGGGAGCTGTTTTTT; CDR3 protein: CASSPPQGTGELFF
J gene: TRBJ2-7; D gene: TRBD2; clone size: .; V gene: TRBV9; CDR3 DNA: TGTGCCAGCAGCGTAGAAGCGGGGGCTTACGAGCAGTACTTC; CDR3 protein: CASSVEAGAYEQYF
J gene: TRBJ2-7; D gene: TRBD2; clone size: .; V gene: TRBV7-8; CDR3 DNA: TGTGCCAGCAGCCCGGGACTAGCGGGAGTCCACGAGCAGTACTTC; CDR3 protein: CASSPGLAGVHEQYF
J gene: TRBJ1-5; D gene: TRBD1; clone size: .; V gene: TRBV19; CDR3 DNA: TGTGCCAGTACACCCGAGGATAGGGGGCTGGTACGGAATCAGCCCCAGCATTTT; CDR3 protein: CASTPEDRGLVRNQPQHF
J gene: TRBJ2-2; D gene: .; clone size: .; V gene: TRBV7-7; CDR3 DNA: TGTGCTAGCAGCTGGGGAGGCGGGGAGCTGTTTTTT; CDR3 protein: CASSWGGGELFF
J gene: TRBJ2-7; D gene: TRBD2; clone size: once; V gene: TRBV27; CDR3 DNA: TGTGCCAGCAGTTTATCCTCGGCGGGAGGGCCGGGGGAGCAGTACTTC; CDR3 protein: CASSLSSAGGPGEQYF
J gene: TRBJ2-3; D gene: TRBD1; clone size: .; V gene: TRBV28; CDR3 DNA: TGTGCCAGCAGTTCTACAGGGGCCAAGGATACGCAGTATTTT; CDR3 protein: CASSSTGAKDTQYF
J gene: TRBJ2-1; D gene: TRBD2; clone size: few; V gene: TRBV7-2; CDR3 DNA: TGTGCCAGCAGCCTTCCGGGGGGGAACCACCGCAATGAGCAGTTCTTC; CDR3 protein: CASSLPGGNHRNEQFF
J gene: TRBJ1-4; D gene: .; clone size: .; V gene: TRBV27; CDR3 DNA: TGTGCCAGCAGGGACTGCTCAGGGGTAACTAATGAAAAACTGTTTTTT; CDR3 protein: CASRDCSGVTNEKLFF
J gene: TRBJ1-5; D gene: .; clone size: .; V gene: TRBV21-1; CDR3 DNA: TGTGCCAGCAGCGGCCGAGATAGCGATCAGCCCCAGCATTTT; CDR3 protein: CASSGRDSDQPQHF
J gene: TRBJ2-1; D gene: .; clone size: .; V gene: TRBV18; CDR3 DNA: TGTGCCAGCTCTGGAGACGAGGAGCAGTTCTTC; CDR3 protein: CASSGDEEQFF
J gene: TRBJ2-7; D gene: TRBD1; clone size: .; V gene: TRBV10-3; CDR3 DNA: TGTGCCACCTCAAGACAGGGGGCGGATACCTACGAGCAGTACTTC; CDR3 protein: CATSRQGADTYEQYF
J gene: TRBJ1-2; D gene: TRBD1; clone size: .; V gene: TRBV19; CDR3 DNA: TGTGCCAGTAGTTTGGGTCAGGGGGAAGGCTACACCTTC; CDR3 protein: CASSLGQGEGYTF
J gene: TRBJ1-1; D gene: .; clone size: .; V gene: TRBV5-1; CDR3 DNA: TGCGCCAGCAGCTTGGTGGGAGGTACGTTATGGGGGAAAGCTTTCTTT; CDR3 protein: CASSLVGGTLWGKAFF
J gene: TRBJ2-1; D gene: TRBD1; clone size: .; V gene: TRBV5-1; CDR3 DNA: TGCGCCAGCAGCTTGGGGACAGGGAATTACAATGAGCAGTTCTTC; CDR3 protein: CASSLGTGNYNEQFF